The rows below give T cell receptor beta chains drawn from one sample of a study of T cells in Graves' hyperthyroidism and ophthalmopathy. MiXCR, applied by TCRdb to the multiplex PCR reads, yields one record per CDR3 protein. The data hold almost 35,000 distinct CDR3 sequences, with about 53% observed a single time. Specimen: blood. The source of these receptors is a woman aged 40 to 50 with Graves' ophthalmopathy. CDR3s include the opening cysteine and the closing phenylalanine or tryptophan. Each record gives: J gene, CDR3 length, V gene, D gene, clone size, CDR3 protein, CDR3 DNA. D genes are given only for firm matches. Clone size is shown for a subset of rows, as once, few, many or a class of expanded clone.

>TRBJ2-3|14|TRBV6-2/TRBV6-3|TRBD1|many
CASTGTAGTDTQYF
TGTGCCAGCACCGGGACAGCGGGCACAGATACGCAGTATTTT
>TRBJ2-2|18|TRBV27|NA|NA
CASSSQGRGTAGSRELFF
TGTGCCAGCAGTTCACAGGGCAGAGGGACTGCGGGTAGTCGGGAGCTGTTTTTT
>TRBJ2-7|9|TRBV20-1|NA|NA
CSARGEQYF
TGCAGTGCTAGAGGTGAGCAGTACTTC
>TRBJ2-3|16|TRBV2|TRBD1|NA
CASSSAKRDRGDTQYF
TGTGCCAGCAGCTCCGCGAAGCGGGACAGGGGAGATACGCAGTATTTT
>TRBJ2-6|14|TRBV10-3|NA|NA
CGWFHSSGANVLTF
TGTGGCTGGTTCCACAGCTCTGGGGCCAACGTCCTGACTTTC
>TRBJ2-2|13|TRBV5-1|NA|many
CASDGGTTGELFF
TGCGCCAGCGATGGGGGGACCACCGGGGAGCTGTTTTTT
>TRBJ2-1|16|TRBV15|TRBD1|NA
CATSSRDRGPNNEQFF
TGTGCCACCAGCTCCCGGGACAGGGGACCAAACAATGAGCAGTTCTTC
>TRBJ2-3|13|TRBV6-2/TRBV6-3|TRBD1|NA
CASSWTGTDTQYF
TGTGCCAGCAGTTGGACAGGGACAGATACGCAGTATTTT
>TRBJ2-5|15|TRBV7-7|TRBD1|medium-sized
CASSLGDRGRETQYF
TGTGCTAGCAGCTTAGGGGACAGGGGGCGAGAGACCCAGTACTTC
>TRBJ2-5|13|TRBV9|NA|NA
CASPGARPETQYF
TGTGCCAGCCCCGGGGCGAGGCCAGAGACCCAGTACTTC
>TRBJ1-1|13|TRBV13|NA|many
CASSSSGNTEAFF
TGTGCCAGCAGCTCCTCGGGGAACACTGAAGCTTTCTTT
>TRBJ1-4|15|TRBV6-1|NA|many
CASSKGHTTNEKLFF
TGTGCCAGCAGTAAAGGACACACAACTAATGAAAAACTGTTTTTT
>TRBJ1-1|14|TRBV5-6|NA|many
CASSSSKGVEKAFF
TGTGCCAGCAGCTCTTCTAAGGGAGTCGAAAAAGCTTTCTTT
>TRBJ2-5|15|TRBV6-2/TRBV6-3|NA|many
CASSYSSRGSETQYF
TGTGCCAGCAGTTACTCGAGCAGGGGATCTGAGACCCAGTACTTC
>TRBJ2-3|13|TRBV12-3/TRBV12-4|NA|NA
CASSSGRTDTQYF
TGTGCCAGCAGTTCCGGCCGCACAGATACGCAGTATTTT
>TRBJ2-7|15|TRBV6-1|TRBD2|many
CASSRLAEGAYEQYF
TGTGCCAGCAGTCGACTAGCGGAGGGGGCCTACGAGCAGTACTTC
>TRBJ2-7|14|TRBV14|NA|many
CASSQKLSLYEQYF
TGTGCCAGCAGCCAAAAACTCTCTCTCTACGAGCAGTACTTC
>TRBJ2-5|14|TRBV6-2/TRBV6-3|NA|many
CASSPLSGEETQYF
TGTGCCAGCAGCCCACTTTCGGGGGAAGAGACCCAGTACTTC
>TRBJ1-2|13|TRBV19|TRBD1|NA
CASTSPQGAGYTF
TGTGCCAGTACTTCCCCCCAGGGGGCAGGCTACACCTTC
>TRBJ2-7|16|TRBV10-3|TRBD1|medium-sized
CAIRKPGQGAEYEQYF
TGTGCCATAAGGAAACCGGGACAGGGGGCGGAGTACGAGCAGTACTTC
>TRBJ2-3|13|TRBV27|NA|many
CSSSVRSTDTQYF
TGTTCCAGCAGTGTGCGGAGCACAGATACGCAGTATTTT
>TRBJ1-6|15|TRBV2|NA|once
CASRSTEGDNSPLHF
TGTGCCAGCAGGTCGACGGAGGGGGATAATTCACCCCTCCACTTT
>TRBJ1-1|14|TRBV27|TRBD1|many
CASSATGADTEAFF
TGTGCCAGCAGTGCCACAGGGGCGGACACTGAAGCTTTCTTT